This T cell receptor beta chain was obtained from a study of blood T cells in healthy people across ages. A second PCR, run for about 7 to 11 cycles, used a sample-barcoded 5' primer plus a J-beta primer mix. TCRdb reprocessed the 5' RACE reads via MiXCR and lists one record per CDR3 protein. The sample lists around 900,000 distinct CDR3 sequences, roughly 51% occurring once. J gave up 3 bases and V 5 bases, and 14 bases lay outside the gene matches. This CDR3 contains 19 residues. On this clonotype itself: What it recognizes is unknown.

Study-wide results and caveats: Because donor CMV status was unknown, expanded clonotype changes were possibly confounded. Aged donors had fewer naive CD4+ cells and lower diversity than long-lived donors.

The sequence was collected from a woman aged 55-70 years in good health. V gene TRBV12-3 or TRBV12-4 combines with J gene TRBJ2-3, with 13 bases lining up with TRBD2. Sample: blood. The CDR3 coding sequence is TGTGCCAGCAGTCAACAACCTCGGACTAGCGGGAGTAAGACAGATACGCAGTATTTT. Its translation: CASSQQPRTSGSKTDTQYF.